This TCR beta chain was sequenced during a study of blood T cell repertoires in COVID-19. Study details: COVID-19 samples, acute and convalescent, were from the United States, Italy and Spain. The analysed material was cDNA or gDNA that came from T cells, B-cell-depleted T cells, or PBMCs.

The authors' processing: Amplification with reference gene primers provided the estimates of nucleated cell counts. TCRdb's table, derived via immunoSEQ multiplex PCR, lists solely in-frame clones and lacks some. V and J calls and clone size follow that table, whereas D and trimming were derived from the DNA. This sample has roughly 96,000 clones, with 82% found just once. Deletions cut 4 bases from V and 1 base from J, with 9 bases between. There are 14 residues in the CDR3. Germline CDR1 MGHDK, CDR2 SYGVNS. Sequenced material: peripheral blood. This rearrangement joins TRBV25-1 to TRBJ2-3, with D maybe TRBD2 (6 bases). The receptor comes from a man at least 80 years old with acute or convalescent COVID-19. In DNA, the CDR3 is TGTGCCAGCAGTGCGGGCGGGGGCACAGATACGCAGTATTTT. Translating gives CASSAGGGTDTQYF.